This T cell receptor beta chain appears in the sequencing data of a study of blood T cell repertoires in COVID-19. On the study more broadly: Spain, Italy and the United States supplied samples that represented acute and convalescent COVID-19. PBMCs, B-cell-depleted T cells, or T cells were the source of the cDNA or gDNA that made up the material.

The authors' processing: The authors estimated nucleated cell counts from reference gene primer amplification. Here immunoSEQ multiplex PCR was the method, and the copy in TCRdb shows in-frame clones only, minus some. V, J and clone size reflect that table, while D and trimming were determined from the DNA. The profile covers around 43,000 clones, with approximately 80% appearing a single time and around a fifth taken by the ten largest. Specimen: peripheral blood. The source of this sequence is a man in his sixties or seventies with acute or convalescent COVID-19.

The CDR3 sequence: CASSLPRGLSNTEAFF. CDR3 sequence (DNA): TGTGCCAGCAGCCTCCCCCGGGGTTTATCGAACACTGAAGCTTTCTTT. J is TRBJ1-1 and V is TRBV7-9; D unresolved. Trimming removed 5 bases at V and 1 base at J, with 17 bases between. This CDR3 has 16 amino acids. The V gene's germline CDR1 is SEHNR and CDR2 FQNEAQ (reference sequence).